A selection of T cell receptor beta chains follows, all from one sample in a study of T cell responses to AZD1222 COVID-19 vaccine. TCRdb's table, derived via immunoSEQ multiplex PCR, lists solely in-frame clones and lacks some. The data show about 160,000 clones, 92% seen once. This specimen was peripheral blood, taken 28 days after the second AZD1222 dose. Receptors originate from an adult who received the AZD1222 COVID-19 vaccine. Both conserved end residues are trimmed from each CDR3.

V gene,J gene,CDR3 protein
TRBV24-1,TRBJ1-5,ATSGTGGQGNQPQH
TRBV19,TRBJ2-5,ASSIAAGYQETQY
TRBV9,TRBJ2-1,ASSVEAGDEQF
TRBV7-3,TRBJ1-1,ASSLSQGKAEAF
TRBV11-3,TRBJ2-1,ASSSPGVVTYNEQF
TRBV5-8,TRBJ1-4,ASSSPGGAAEKLF
TRBV11-2,TRBJ2-7,ASTKTGPDEQY
TRBV15,TRBJ2-1,ATSTQSWGYEQF
TRBV11-2,TRBJ2-7,ASSLDRGAVQY
TRBV7-9,TRBJ1-5,ASSPQGGNQPQH
TRBV30,TRBJ1-1,AWSPQVNTEAF
TRBV9,TRBJ1-3,ASSKQGTGNTIY
TRBV6-5,TRBJ1-1,ASKEPAPNTEAF
TRBV2,TRBJ1-1,ASSLTGSAGVNTEAF
TRBV10-1,TRBJ1-2,ASSDTVDGVRGYT
TRBV10-2,TRBJ2-1,ASSEPGGPGNEQF
TRBV5-1,TRBJ1-1,ASGVDRGVMNTEAF
TRBV24-1,TRBJ1-4,ATGTGTTNEKLF
TRBV27,TRBJ1-2,ASSLSSWGAHYT
TRBV20-1,TRBJ2-2,SASGRAHTGELF
TRBV28,TRBJ1-5,ASSYLEGVYSNQPQH
TRBV27,TRBJ1-5,ASSFQGFNQPQH
TRBV28,TRBJ1-5,ASNRLNQPQH
TRBV19,TRBJ1-1,ASSIEAVFDGAF
TRBV7-2,TRBJ2-7,ASSYLSRVSSYEQY